The T cell receptor beta chain described here comes from a study of blood T cells in healthy people across ages (dated by TCRdb to about 2015). Study-wide context: In model experiments, roughly one uniquely barcoded TCR beta cDNA molecule per two T cells was captured by template switching. Four age groups were formed from the donors: young (average about 15 years), middle-aged (approximately 40), aged (about 62) and long-lived (about 80). Using the same blood draw, the study looked at two additional independent replicas of 1 million unique cDNA reads for two donors, one aged 18 to 30 and the other aged 80 or older. Donors of different ages were randomly distributed across sequencing lanes to avoid experimental bias. To track age-related changes in TCR beta repertoire diversity, the study relied on deep sequencing normalized with unique cDNA molecular identifiers. What the study reported, not specific to this receptor: As age increased, observed TCR beta diversity per million T cells dropped in a roughly linear way, and a significant reduction was already evident by age 40. Estimates of total diversity based on one million sequenced T cells were considered lower bounds and underestimates. Compared with the aged group, the long-lived group had more naive CD4+ T cells, fewer expanded clones and increased TCR diversity, suggesting age selection. Donor CMV infection status was unknown, potentially confounding age-related changes in expanded clonotypes. A strong correlation was found between observed TCR beta diversity and the percentage of naive T cells measured by flow cytometry. Because profiling used bulk unsorted PBMCs, naive and antigen-experienced compartments could not be compared conclusively.

Donors were 35 to 40 systemically healthy Caucasian individuals from Russia aged roughly 6 to 100 years. Around 10 milliliters of peripheral blood were collected from each donor into EDTA-treated Vacutainer tubes. Ficoll-Paque density-gradient centrifugation was used to isolate PBMCs, with at least 6.5 million per sample. Total RNA, at least 5.5 micrograms per sample, was extracted from PBMCs with Trizol reagent. For every donor, an aliquot of PBMCs went through flow cytometry to measure the percentages of naive CD45RAhigh/CD27high T cells. Libraries were built with 5' RACE. The sample was run on an Illumina HiSeq 2500. A second PCR of about 7 to 12 cycles was run with a J-beta primer mix and a sample-barcoded 5' primer. A template-switch 5' adaptor carrying 12 random nucleotides introduced a unique molecular identifier onto each TCR beta cDNA molecule. At least 3 million CDR3-containing paired-end reads were obtained from each sample. All of the RNA was converted into first-strand cDNA using the Mint cDNA synthesis kit, with a TRBC-specific oligonucleotide serving as the primer. Following uracil-DNA glycosylase treatment, a first 18-cycle PCR with universal primers M1SS and BC2_uni_R was performed on all cDNA. The paper's data handling went like this. Each sample was normalized by randomly selecting 1 million high-quality reads, each carrying a distinct molecular identifier. Instead of being binned into consensus sequences, reads with shared molecular identifiers were discarded. MiTCR, run with a Q25 quality threshold and the strictest error-elimination algorithm, handled CDR3 identification, clonotype clustering and error correction. A nonparametric unseen species model with Euler transformation was used to estimate lower-bound total TCR beta diversity. The raw public reads went through TCRdb reprocessing: fastp at Q25, MiXCR clone calling, in-frame beta chains kept. Here each entry gathers all rows of one CDR3 protein and keeps the most common genes and DNA. It is TCRdb's table, rather than the study itself, that gives the V and J calls and clone size. A total of some 1.7 million distinct CDR3 sequences appear in this sample, roughly 27% of them only once. The leading ten clones occupy 7.7% of the sample.

Details on this clonotype: Its antigen is currently not known. Base qualities were left out, and no much larger clone turns up one base away.

Trimming accounts for 8 bases at V and 1 base at J, while the number of junction bases matched to no gene is 6. The germline V gene yields MNHEY for CDR1 and SVGAGI for CDR2. The CDR3 contains 14 residues, cysteine and phenylalanine counted. Only the CDR3 region is kept as DNA, spanning 42 bases read in frame from base 1. This clonotype originated in a woman aged 25 to 39 in good health. The sample taken for sequencing was blood. The rearranged chain carries TRBV6-5 and TRBJ2-7; TRBD1 aligns with 9 central bases. The DNA is as follows: TGTGCCAGCCTGTCGACAGGGGGGTCCTACGAGCAGTACTTC. Protein translation: CASLSTGGSYEQYF.